In its sample, the clone carrying this T cell receptor (beta chain) was seen many times. What it binds is unknown. This entry is derived from a study of breast tumors, draining lymph nodes, adjacent tissues. Study-level points and caveats: Luminal-like breast cancer showed significantly greater tumor-nontumor repertoire similarity than basal-like breast cancer did. The data were judged consistent with most tumor T cells coming from lymph node and expanding in tumor. Tumor repertoires ranked between lymph nodes and nontumor tissue in diversity, with V and J gene preferences.

The lymph nodes were axillary draining lymph nodes from breast cancer patients. TCRdb fed the multiplex PCR reads into MiXCR, producing one record per CDR3 protein. The sample holds roughly 80,000 distinct CDR3 sequences, approximately 19% seen once. Germline V gene lookup returns CDR1 MGHRA and CDR2 YSYEKL. J was trimmed by 5 bases and V by 0 bases; bases with no gene match: 9. The CDR3 loop spans 17 amino acids. The rearrangement joins TRBV4-1 to TRBJ2-5; TRBD2 matches 10 bases. Sequencing input: axillary lymph node tissue. The source is a female donor with breast cancer. Some clones in this sample may be carry-over from other donors' samples. Written as DNA, the CDR3 is TGCGCCAGCAGCCAAGAGGGACTAGCGAGAGGCGGGGAGACCCAGTACTTC. It is translated as CASSQEGLARGGETQYF.